The following is a T cell receptor (beta chain) sequence with its context. This sample was taken from a study of control samples from healthy donors and cancer patients. Some clones are missing from TCRdb's copy, which holds only in-frame ones; the method was immunoSEQ multiplex PCR. The table includes approximately 170,000 clones, around 90% detected once. The CDR3 is 14 amino acids. Germline assignment: CDR1 MDHEN and CDR2 SYDVKM. Trimming removed 3 bases at V and 2 bases at J, with 9 bases between. Specimen: blood. This clonotype originated in a woman in her thirties in good health. This chain connects TRBV28 to TRBJ2-3; no definite D call. Written as DNA, the CDR3 is TGTGCCAGCAGTTTCACCCAGTCCACAGATACGCAGTATTTT. Amino acids: CASSFTQSTDTQYF.